These 24 T cell receptor beta chains originate from one sample sequenced in a study of blood T cell repertoires in COVID-19. The protocol was immunoSEQ multiplex PCR, while the TCRdb copy is restricted to in-frame clones and leaves out a portion. The repertoire has approximately 300,000 clones, 90% of them found once; the top ten carry around 0.96%. Sequenced: peripheral blood. These receptors all come from a woman in her 40s with COVID-19, enrolled during active disease.

The genes are TRBV18 and TRBJ1-2; D ambiguous. Between the trimmed V and J ends, which lost 0 bases and 8 bases, there was a span of 16 bases. Germline CDR1 and CDR2: KGHSH and LQKENI. This CDR3 has 15 residues. The CDR3 coding sequence is TGTGCCAGCTCACCACCTGGCAAGAATACTATGGGCTACACCTTC. Translated: CASSPPGKNTMGYTF.

The chain has TRBV11-3 and TRBJ2-7; perhaps TRBD1 as D (5 bases). CDR3 length: 14 residues. Germline CDR1 SGHNT, CDR2 YENEEA. Trimming shortened V by 2 bases and J by 5 bases, and 13 bases separated the two germline ends. This CDR3 is CASSLPGSNDEQYF. The CDR3 coding sequence is TGTGCCAGCAGCTTACCAGGGTCTAACGACGAGCAGTACTTC.

The chain employs TRBV19 and TRBJ2-4; 7 nucleotides match TRBD2. Germline V CDR1 and CDR2: LNHDA, SQIVND (reference sequence). The CDR3 contains 16 residues. The V gene end was trimmed by 3 bases and the J gene end by 5 bases; junction bases not matched to a gene: 10. As DNA, the CDR3 is TGTGCCAGTAGTATCCCCCCACGGGGGGTCGAAAACATTCAGTACTTC. This codes for CASSIPPRGVENIQYF.

This sequence joins TRBV7-2 and TRBJ2-5; D gene ambiguous. Trimming cost V 1 base and J 3 bases, with 9 bases left between them. The CDR3 totals 14 residues. CDR1 and CDR2 (germline): SGHTA, FQGNSA. The CDR3 loop is CASSLVTAEETQYF. CDR3 in DNA: TGTGCCAGCAGCTTAGTCACAGCTGAAGAGACCCAGTACTTC.

The chain couples TRBV7-9 to TRBJ1-2; weak D call: TRBD1 (6 bases). V was clipped by 2 bases and J by 8 bases, with 6 bases between them. The CDR3 is 11 amino acids. Germline lookup yields CDR1 SEHNR and CDR2 FQNEAQ (reference sequence). The CDR3 spells CASSLRGGYTF. The CDR3 bases are TGTGCCAGCAGCTTAAGGGGGGGCTACACCTTC.

The chain carries TRBV9 and TRBJ2-1, with 14 bases that match TRBD2. Germline CDR1 and CDR2: SGDLS and YYNGEE. V shed 1 base and J 6 bases; nucleotides not matched to a gene: 3. The CDR3 is 16 amino acids. The CDR3 nucleotides are TGTGCCAGCAGCGTACTCGGGACTAGCGGGAGCAATGAGCAGTTCTTC. It encodes CASSVLGTSGSNEQFF.

This rearrangement joins TRBV6-6 to TRBJ1-5; unclear D gene. Trimming cost V 6 bases and J 2 bases, with 8 bases left between them. Germline CDR1 is MNHNY and CDR2 is SVGAGI (reference sequence). CDR3 size: 13 residues. This chain's CDR3 is CASSDQGNQPQHF. The CDR3 DNA follows: TGTGCCAGCAGCGACCAGGGCAATCAGCCCCAGCATTTT.

This clone has only one observation. V is TRBV27 and J is TRBJ1-2, with D maybe TRBD1 (5 bases). The CDR3 runs to 16 residues. Germline CDR1 and CDR2: MNHEY and SMNVEV (reference sequence). The V end lost 0 bases, the J end lost 5 bases, and 16 bases lay between the germline ends. The CDR3, as DNA: TGTGCCAGCAGTTTATCGCCCCCCAGGGTAGGGTATGGCTACACCTTC. Translating it yields CASSLSPPRVGYGYTF.

The chain has TRBV9 and TRBJ1-3; D unresolved. Germline V CDR1 and CDR2: SGDLS, YYNGEE. V was shortened by 1 base and J by 0 bases, with 11 bases between the two germline ends. CDR3 length: 16 amino acids. DNA of the CDR3: TGTGCCAGCAGCGTATTCGGGTCGAGCTCTGGAAACACCATATATTTT. Translating it yields CASSVFGSSSGNTIYF. Complete variable domain (other parts from reference TRBV9 and TRBJ1-3): DSGVTQTPKHLITATGQRVTLRCSPRSGDLSVYWYQQSLDQGLQFLIQYYNGEERAKGNILERFSAQQFPDLHSELNLSSLELGDSALYFCASSVFGSSSGNTIYFGEGSWLTVV.

The gene calls are TRBV3-1 (or the pseudogene TRBV3-2) and TRBJ1-5, with D unclear. Trimming removed 3 bases from V and 5 bases from J, with 14 bases in between. The CDR3 contains 15 residues. The germline gives CDR1 LGHDT, CDR2 YNNKEL (reference sequence). CDR3 amino acids: CASSHRPSRHQPQHF. CDR3 bases: TGTGCCAGCAGCCATCGACCTAGCCGGCATCAGCCCCAGCATTTT.

The V gene is TRBV5-1, the J gene TRBJ2-7, with TRBD2 matching over 7 bases. V lost 0 bases to trimming and J lost 2 bases; unmatched junction nucleotides: 5. Looked up from germline, CDR1 is SGHRS and CDR2 is YFSETQ. The CDR3 runs 15 residues. CDR3 sequence reads: CASSLVGGSTYEQYF. In DNA, the CDR3 is TGCGCCAGCAGCTTGGTGGGGGGGAGCACCTACGAGCAGTACTTC. Based on the CDR3 plus reference TRBV5-1 and TRBJ2-7, the full variable domain is KAGVTQTPRYLIKTRGQQVTLSCSPISGHRSVSWYQQTPGQGLQFLFEYFSETQRNKGNFPGRFSGRQFSNSRSEMNVSTLELGDSALYLCASSLVGGSTYEQYFGPGTRLTVT.

This sequence joins TRBV7-9 and TRBJ1-1, with TRBD1 identical over 7 bases. Germline V gene lookup returns CDR1 SEHNR and CDR2 FQNEAQ (reference sequence). V dropped 4 bases and J dropped 2; count of bases not matched to a gene: 7. The CDR3 contains 15 residues. The CDR3 spells CASSSPGTANTEAFF. For the CDR3, the DNA is TGTGCCAGCAGCTCACCAGGGACAGCAAACACTGAAGCTTTCTTT.

The chain is built from TRBV7-2 and TRBJ1-3; maybe TRBD1 (5 bases). In germline, CDR1 is SGHTA, CDR2 FQGNSA. The CDR3 length is 13 residues. V gave up 10 bases and J gave up 0 bases, with 10 bases separating them. This chain's CDR3 is CATGRASGNTIYF. The CDR3 nucleotides read TGTGCCACAGGCAGGGCCTCTGGAAACACCATATATTTT. Looking up the rest from reference TRBV7-2 and TRBJ1-3 gives the full variable domain: GAGVSQSPSNKVTEKGKDVELRCDPISGHTALYWYRQSLGQGLEFLIYFQGNSAPDKSGLPSDRFSAERTGGSVSTLTIQRTQQEDSAVYLCATGRASGNTIYFGEGSWLTVV.

This chain links TRBV28 with TRBJ2-3, with D uncertain. Germline CDR1 MDHEN, CDR2 SYDVKM. The CDR3 covers 12 residues. Between the trimmed V and J ends, which lost 7 bases and 6 bases, there was a span of 11 bases. The CDR3 is CASTKDMDTQYF. In nucleotides, the CDR3 is TGTGCCAGCACCAAAGACATGGATACGCAGTATTTT.

The chain has TRBV6-5 and TRBJ1-1; no clear D. The CDR3 is 13 residues long. Germline-derived CDR1 and CDR2 are MNHEY and SVGAGI. V dropped 6 bases and J dropped 11 bases, with 19 bases sitting between them. CDR3 region: CASRPPRGREAFF. The CDR3 DNA is TGTGCCAGCAGGCCGCCTCGTGGGAGGGAGGCTTTCTTT.

The rearrangement uses TRBV28 and TRBJ1-2, with 7 nucleotides matching TRBD1. Germline CDR1 MDHEN, CDR2 SYDVKM. This CDR3 contains 14 residues. The V segment lost 5 bases and the J segment 3 bases; nucleotides outside the gene matches: 6. The chain's CDR3 is CASSGPGQHYGYTF. In DNA form, the CDR3 reads TGTGCCAGCAGTGGGCCGGGACAGCACTATGGCTACACCTTC.

The V and J genes are TRBV4-1 and TRBJ2-7, with 12 bases fitting TRBD2. The CDR3 is made up of 15 amino acids. Germline lookup yields CDR1 MGHRA and CDR2 YSYEKL. V was pared by 2 bases and J by 7 bases, with 6 bases of the junction left unmatched. CDR3: CASSQPTSGSHEQYF. DNA of the CDR3: TGCGCCAGCAGCCAACCGACTAGCGGGAGTCATGAGCAGTACTTC.

This clone was observed once. The J gene is TRBJ2-7, the V gene TRBV7-8; 8 nucleotides agree with TRBD2. The CDR3 sequence is 13 residues long. With V trimmed by 4 bases and J by 1 base, 0 bases remained unmatched. From germline, CDR1 is SGHVS and CDR2 FQNEAQ. CDR3 amino acids: CASSSGGSYEQYF. Here the CDR3 DNA reads TGTGCCAGCAGCTCGGGGGGGTCCTACGAGCAGTACTTC.

This clone has only a few counts. The gene calls are TRBV5-4 and TRBJ1-6, with D perhaps TRBD1 (5 bases). With 4 bases removed from V and 10 bases from J, the gap between germline ends came to 18 bases. Germline CDR1 and CDR2: SGHNT and YYREEE (reference sequence). The CDR3 consists of 15 residues. In nucleotides, the CDR3 is TGTGCCAGCAGCCTATGGGGCGGGGCAGGGTCACCCCTCCACTTT. It is translated as CASSLWGGAGSPLHF.

V is TRBV19 and J is TRBJ1-5; TRBD1 agrees at 7 bases. V shed 10 bases and J 7 bases; nucleotides not matched to a gene: 10. This CDR3 is 13 amino acids long. Germline V gene data show CDR1 as LNHDA and CDR2 as SQIVND (reference sequence). CDR3 DNA: TGTGCCACCGGAGAGGGGGCTCAACAGCCCCAGCATTTT. The encoded protein is CATGEGAQQPQHF. The complete variable domain, with remaining parts taken from reference TRBV19 and TRBJ1-5, reads DGGITQSPKYLFRKEGQNVTLSCEQNLNHDAMYWYRQDPGQGLRLIYYSQIVNDFQKGDIAEGYSVSREKKESFPLTVTSAQKNPTAFYLCATGEGAQQPQHFGDGTRLSIL.

The chain joins TRBV15 to TRBJ2-1, with a possible D match to TRBD1 (5 bases). The V end lost 9 bases, the J end lost 9 bases, and 18 bases lay between the germline ends. The CDR3 runs 13 residues. In germline, CDR1 is LNHNV, CDR2 YYDKDF (reference sequence). CDR3 bases: TGTGCCACTGGTAGGTCCAGGGCTATTGAGCAGTTCTTC. This sequence encodes CATGRSRAIEQFF.

V is TRBV18 and J is TRBJ1-1; 7 bases agree with TRBD1. The germline V gene encodes CDR1 KGHSH and CDR2 LQKENI. The V gene end was trimmed by 4 bases and the J gene end by 6 bases; junction bases not matched to a gene: 14. The CDR3 contains 16 residues. The CDR3 loop is CASSLNIDRAQAEAFF. CDR3 DNA: TGTGCCAGCTCACTAAACATTGACAGGGCCCAGGCTGAAGCTTTCTTT.

V and J are TRBV6-5 and TRBJ2-1; weak D call: TRBD2 (6 bases). CDR3 length: 13 residues. Germline CDR1 and CDR2: MNHEY and SVGAGI. V lost 6 bases and J 7 bases, leaving 13 bases between the germline ends. CDR3 protein: CASRPPGVNEQFF. Written as DNA, the CDR3 is TGTGCCAGCAGGCCCCCGGGGGTAAATGAGCAGTTCTTC.

The rearrangement joins TRBV28 to TRBJ1-5; D remains ambiguous. CDR1 and CDR2 from the germline V gene are MDHEN and SYDVKM. The CDR3 spans 11 residues. Trimming removed 7 bases at V and 1 base at J, with 2 bases between. CDR3 DNA: TGTGCCAGCACAAGCAATCAGCCCCAGCATTTT. Protein: CASTSNQPQHF. The full variable domain, in which reference TRBV28 and TRBJ1-5 provide the parts outside the CDR3, is DVKVTQSSRYLVKRTGEKVFLECVQDMDHENMFWYRQDPGLGLRLIYFSYDVKMKEKGDIPEGYSVSREKKERFSLILESASTNQTSMYLCASTSNQPQHFGDGTRLSIL.